This T cell receptor (beta chain) was retrieved from a study of T cell responses to AZD1222 COVID-19 vaccine. In germline, CDR1 is LGHDT, CDR2 YNNKEL (reference sequence). The CDR3 runs 15 residues. The ends lost 5 bases at V and 1 base at J; junction bases unmatched: 4. Method: immunoSEQ multiplex PCR; TCRdb's copy keeps in-frame clones and lacks some. The table records 200,000 or so clones, roughly 90% of them present only once. About this clone itself: Its antigen remains unknown.

Study-wide results and limits: Donors were largely white British and mainly female; clonal diversity was possibly underestimated.

This chain uses TRBV3-1 (or the pseudogene TRBV3-2) with TRBJ2-2, with 7 bases lining up with TRBD1. The receptor comes from an adult in good health. Material: peripheral blood, obtained on day 0 of AZD1222 vaccination. The CDR3 nucleotides are TGTGCCAGCAGCTCAAGGACAGGGAACACCGGGGAGCTGTTTTTT. Translated: CASSSRTGNTGELFF.